One sample yielded the 10 T cell receptor beta chains listed below, sequenced in a study of T cells after yellow fever vaccination (dated by TCRdb to between 2017 and 2020). Libraries were made using 5' RACE. The instrument was an Illumina HiSeq 2500. TCRdb reran the public reads through fastp at Q25 and MiXCR, keeping productive beta chains. A single entry per CDR3 protein holds the most common genes and DNA from its merged rows. Within this sample are just under 600,000 distinct CDR3 sequences, with 13% of them counted one time only. 11% to 15% of the sample is taken by the ten largest. The treatment or condition label corresponds to: live attenuated yellow fever vaccine strain. Material: PBMCs, obtained on the day of the yellow fever booster vaccination. The source is a man aged 25-45 years who received the YFV17D yellow fever vaccine.

V gene TRBV7-2 combines with J gene TRBJ2-3, with 14 bases lining up with TRBD2. The CDR3 spans 16 residues. V was clipped by 4 bases and J by 4 bases; unmatched bases: 4. Germline CDR1 and CDR2: SGHTA and FQGNSA. In nucleotides, the CDR3 is TGTGCCAGCAGCTACCGACTAGCGGGAGGGCCAGATACGCAGTATTTT. It codes for CASSYRLAGGPDTQYF.

Only a few counts were recorded for this clonotype. V gene TRBV14 combines with J gene TRBJ2-1; 11 nucleotides line up with TRBD1. Germline trimming cut 4 bases from V and 5 bases from J; bases unmatched to any gene: 4. The CDR3 consists of 15 residues. Germline loops: CDR1 SGHDN, CDR2 FVKESK. The CDR3 region is CASSRLGQGDNEQFF. The CDR3 coding sequence is TGTGCCAGCAGCCGCTTGGGACAGGGGGACAATGAGCAGTTCTTC.

This clonotype was counted at least ten times. The chain uses TRBV7-6 and TRBJ1-4; a possible D gene is TRBD1 (5 bases). The V end was cut by 6 bases, the J end by 6 bases, with 11 bases between. Looked up from germline, CDR1 is SGHVS and CDR2 is FNYEAQ. The CDR3 extends over 13 amino acids. In nucleotides, the CDR3 is TGTGCCAGCAGAGCCGACAGTGATGAAAAACTGTTTTTT. This translates into CASRADSDEKLFF.

The J gene is TRBJ2-5, the V gene TRBV12-3 or TRBV12-4; D possibly corresponds to TRBD2 (6 bases). The CDR3 contains 14 residues. V lost 6 bases to trimming and J lost 2 bases, with 13 bases between them. The CDR3 reads CASRGAGRQETQYF. DNA for the CDR3: TGTGCCAGCAGAGGCGCGGGACGGCAAGAGACCCAGTACTTC.

This clonotype was recorded at least ten times. This sequence joins TRBV11-2 and TRBJ1-2; 7 bases fit TRBD1. The V gene end was trimmed by 1 base and the J gene end by 9 bases; junction bases not matched to a gene: 14. This CDR3 is 16 amino acids long. Per germline, CDR1 SGHAT and CDR2 FQNNGV. The CDR3 is CASSLGAGTAGGSYTF. DNA for the CDR3: TGTGCCAGCAGCTTAGGGGCCGGGACAGCTGGCGGGAGCTACACCTTC.

This clonotype occurred a few times. The junction shows a germline mismatch at one end, possibly a read error. V and J are TRBV18 and TRBJ2-4; a possible D gene is TRBD1 (6 bases). From germline, CDR1 is KGHSH and CDR2 LQKENI. This CDR3 contains 13 residues. CDR3 nucleotide sequence: TGTGCCAGCTCGCCACTCGGGCAGGGGTCTCAGTACTTC. Translated: CASSPLGQGSQYF.

This clonotype has only a few counts. V is TRBV28 and J is TRBJ1-2, with TRBD1 matching over 9 bases. The CDR3 covers 13 residues. V lost 8 bases and J lost 2; bases outside the gene matches: 3. CDR1 is MDHEN, CDR2 SYDVKM, per germline. This CDR3 reads CASGTGGNYGYTF. The CDR3, as DNA: TGTGCCAGCGGTACAGGGGGCAACTATGGCTACACCTTC.

The rearrangement uses TRBV24-1 and TRBJ2-3; no reliable D call. Germline values: CDR1 KGHDR, CDR2 SFDVKD. The CDR3 sequence is 11 residues long. V was pared by 4 bases and J by 4 bases, with 2 bases between. The CDR3 region is CATSDPDTQYF. As DNA, the CDR3 is TGTGCCACCAGTGACCCAGATACGCAGTATTTT.

The genes are TRBV19 and TRBJ2-2, with 12 nucleotides matching TRBD1. Germline lookup yields CDR1 LNHDA and CDR2 SQIVND (reference sequence). The CDR3 loop spans 15 amino acids. The junction had 6 bases not matched to a gene; V was cut back by 9 bases and J by 4 bases. Here the CDR3 reads CASRGQGARTGELFF. For the CDR3, the DNA is TGTGCCAGCCGGGGACAGGGGGCGCGCACCGGGGAGCTGTTTTTT. Using reference TRBV19 and TRBJ2-2 for the parts outside the CDR3, the full variable domain is DGGITQSPKYLFRKEGQNVTLSCEQNLNHDAMYWYRQDPGQGLRLIYYSQIVNDFQKGDIAEGYSVSREKKESFPLTVTSAQKNPTAFYLCASRGQGARTGELFFGEGSRLTVL.

In this sample, this clonotype turned up a few times. The CDR3 sequence: CASSPRASGSYYEQYF. DNA for the CDR3: TGTGCCAGCAGTCCCAGGGCTAGCGGGAGTTACTACGAGCAGTACTTC. The chain links TRBV27 to TRBJ2-7, with 10 bases matching TRBD2. V lost 5 bases, J lost 3 bases, and 10 bases stayed unmatched. Germline CDR1 and CDR2: MNHEY and SMNVEV (reference sequence). The CDR3 has 16 amino acids.